This T cell receptor (beta chain) was sequenced in a study of T cells in Graves' hyperthyroidism and ophthalmopathy. RNA transcripts gave rise to amplified TCR beta CDR3 regions. The primer set for the first-round RT-PCR of the TCR CDR3 was HTBI. In TCRdb, the multiplex PCR reads were re-called with MiXCR into one record per CDR3 protein. The sample records under 400,000 distinct CDR3 sequences, around 23% being singletons. Newly diagnosed patients aged 18 to 65 had hyperthyroidism of under 2 months' duration. This clonotype was counted a few times. The receptor comes from a woman aged 45-65 years with Graves' hyperthyroidism. Sample: blood.

The CDR3 spells CASSALGIEQFF. CDR3 nucleotides: TGTGCCAGCAGCGCGCTGGGAATTGAGCAGTTCTTC. V gene TRBV11-2 combines with J gene TRBJ2-1; D is unclear. The CDR3 spans 12 residues. The V and J ends lost 5 bases and 9 bases respectively, with 11 bases between them. CDR1 and CDR2 (germline): SGHAT, FQNNGV.